Included here is one T cell receptor (beta chain) sequence, with context. Its antigen is as yet unknown. This sample is part of a study of high-grade serous ovarian cancer treatment subgroups. Whole-study results and caveats: CDR1 and CDR2 were left unanalyzed; analyses focused on CDR3. Same-patient tumor repertoires overlapped at roughly 0.095 to 0.85; different patients barely overlapped.

Tumor samples were obtained before definitive surgery or chemotherapy. The CDR3 has 16 residues. Germline CDR1 LNHDA, CDR2 SQIVND (reference sequence). With 4 bases clipped from V and 6 bases from J, the junction kept 7 bases outside the gene matches. Some clones are missing from TCRdb's copy, which holds only in-frame ones; the method was immunoSEQ multiplex PCR. The sample holds about 36,000 clones; about 79% are singletons and the top ten take 3% to 3.5%. Specimen: tumor tissue. This chain links TRBV19 with TRBJ1-3; 12 bases agree with TRBD1. The receptor was isolated from a human donor with high-grade serous ovarian cancer. CDR3 nucleotide sequence: TGTGCCAGTAGTAGACCCGGGACAGGGGGCGAAAACACCATATATTTT. This gives the protein CASSRPGTGGENTIYF.